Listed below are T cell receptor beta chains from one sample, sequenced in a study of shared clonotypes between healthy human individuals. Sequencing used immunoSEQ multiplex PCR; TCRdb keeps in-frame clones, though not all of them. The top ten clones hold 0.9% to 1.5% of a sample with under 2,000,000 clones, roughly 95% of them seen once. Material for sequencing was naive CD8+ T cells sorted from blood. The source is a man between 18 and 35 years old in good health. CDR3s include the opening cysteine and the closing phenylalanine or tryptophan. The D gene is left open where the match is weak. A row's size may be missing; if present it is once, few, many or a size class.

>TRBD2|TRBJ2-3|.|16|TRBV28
CASSAPARGSTDTQYF
TGTGCCAGCAGTGCCCCCGCGCGGGGGTCCACAGATACGCAGTATTTT
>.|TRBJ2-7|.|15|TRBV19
CASSIGPGAPGEQYF
TGTGCCAGTAGTATAGGGCCGGGGGCGCCAGGCGAGCAGTACTTC
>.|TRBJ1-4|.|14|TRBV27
CASSLDRTLGKLFF
TGTGCCAGCAGTCTCGATCGGACTCTGGGAAAACTGTTTTTT
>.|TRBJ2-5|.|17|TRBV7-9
CASSLVALGPVWETQYF
TGTGCCAGCAGCTTAGTGGCGTTGGGACCCGTGTGGGAGACCCAGTACTTC
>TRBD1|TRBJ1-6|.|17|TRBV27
CASSNTRDRGYNSPLHF
TGTGCCAGCAGTAACACCCGGGACAGGGGCTATAATTCACCCCTCCACTTT
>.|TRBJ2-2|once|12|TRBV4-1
CASSQQAGELFF
TGCGCCAGCAGCCAACAGGCCGGGGAGCTGTTTTTT
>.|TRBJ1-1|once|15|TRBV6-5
CASSRRRGSYTEAFF
TGTGCCAGCAGCCGGCGGAGGGGGTCCTACACTGAAGCTTTCTTT
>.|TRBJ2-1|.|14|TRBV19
CASSIAGAYNEQFF
TGTGCCAGTAGTATAGCGGGGGCTTACAATGAGCAGTTCTTC
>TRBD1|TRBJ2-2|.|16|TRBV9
CASSGSGTGHTGELFF
TGTGCCAGCAGCGGTTCCGGGACAGGTCACACCGGGGAGCTGTTTTTT
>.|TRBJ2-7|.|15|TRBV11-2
CASSPGWEVSHEQYF
TGTGCCAGCAGCCCCGGCTGGGAAGTGTCCCACGAGCAGTACTTC
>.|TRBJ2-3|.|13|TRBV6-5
CASRGSLLDTQYF
TGTGCCAGCAGAGGGTCCTTACTGGATACGCAGTATTTT
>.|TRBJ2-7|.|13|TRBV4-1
CASSQREKYEQYF
TGCGCCAGCAGCCAAAGGGAGAAGTACGAGCAGTACTTC
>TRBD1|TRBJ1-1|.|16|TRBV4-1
CASSHQGQGLNTEAFF
TGCGCCAGCAGCCATCAGGGACAGGGGTTGAACACTGAAGCTTTCTTT
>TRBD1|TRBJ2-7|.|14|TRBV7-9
CASSHPDRIYEQYF
TGTGCCAGCAGCCACCCGGACAGGATCTACGAGCAGTACTTC
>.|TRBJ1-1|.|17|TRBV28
CASSRYEGLDTNTEAFF
TGTGCCAGCAGTCGCTATGAGGGCCTAGACACGAACACTGAAGCTTTCTTT
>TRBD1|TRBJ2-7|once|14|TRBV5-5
CASSPTGGSYEQYF
TGTGCCAGCAGCCCAACAGGGGGCTCCTACGAGCAGTACTTC
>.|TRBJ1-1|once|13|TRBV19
CASSIGFYTEAFF
TGTGCCAGTAGTATAGGATTTTACACTGAAGCTTTCTTT
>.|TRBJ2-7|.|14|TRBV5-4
CASSLAAATYEQYF
TGTGCCAGCAGCTTGGCAGCGGCTACCTACGAGCAGTACTTC
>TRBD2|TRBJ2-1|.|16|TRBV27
CASSLSASGSLYEQFF
TGTGCCAGCAGTTTATCGGCTAGCGGGAGTCTGTATGAGCAGTTCTTC
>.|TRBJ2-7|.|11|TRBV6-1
CASRGGYEQYF
TGTGCCAGCAGAGGAGGGTACGAGCAGTACTTC
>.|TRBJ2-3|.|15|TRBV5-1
CASSLVVLSTDTQYF
TGCGCCAGCAGCTTGGTCGTCTTAAGCACAGATACGCAGTATTTT
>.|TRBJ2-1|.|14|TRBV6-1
CASREPGTSLEQFF
TGTGCCAGCAGGGAGCCCGGGACTTCTCTTGAGCAGTTCTTC
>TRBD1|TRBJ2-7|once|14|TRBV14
CASSLTGGWNEQYF
TGTGCCAGCAGCCTGACAGGGGGCTGGAACGAGCAGTACTTC
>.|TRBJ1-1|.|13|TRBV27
CASSPTWGTEAFF
TGTGCCAGCAGTCCTACCTGGGGGACTGAAGCTTTCTTT
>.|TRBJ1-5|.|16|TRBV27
CASSLRGTLANQPQHF
TGTGCCAGCAGCTTACGAGGGACGCTAGCAAATCAGCCCCAGCATTTT
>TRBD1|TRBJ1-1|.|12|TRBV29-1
CSGTGQGVEAFF
TGCAGCGGGACGGGACAGGGAGTAGAAGCTTTCTTT
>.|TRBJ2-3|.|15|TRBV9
CASSTTSLFTDTQYF
TGTGCCAGCAGCACCACTAGCTTATTCACAGATACGCAGTATTTT
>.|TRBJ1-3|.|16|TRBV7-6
CASSLLTAYSGNTIYF
TGTGCCAGCAGCCTACTGACCGCATACTCTGGAAACACCATATATTTT
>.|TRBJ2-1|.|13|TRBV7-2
CASLGGHYNEQFF
TGTGCCAGCCTGGGGGGGCACTACAATGAGCAGTTCTTC
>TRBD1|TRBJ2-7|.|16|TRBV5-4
CASSWGPGQGLYEQYF
TGTGCCAGCAGCTGGGGTCCGGGACAGGGTCTCTACGAGCAGTACTTC
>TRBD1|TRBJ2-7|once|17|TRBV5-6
CASSQDPGTGRGYEQYF
TGTGCCAGCAGCCAGGATCCGGGGACAGGCCGGGGCTACGAGCAGTACTTC
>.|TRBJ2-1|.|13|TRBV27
CASSYTAFNEQFF
TGTGCCAGCAGTTATACAGCTTTCAATGAGCAGTTCTTC
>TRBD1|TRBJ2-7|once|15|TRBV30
CAWSGGPGQGYEQYF
TGTGCCTGGAGTGGAGGGCCGGGACAGGGGTACGAGCAGTACTTC
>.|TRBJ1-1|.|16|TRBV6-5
CASSYSAGEVNTEAFF
TGTGCCAGCAGTTACTCCGCAGGGGAGGTGAACACTGAAGCTTTCTTT
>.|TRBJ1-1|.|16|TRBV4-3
CASSPDGGEGNTEAFF
TGCGCCAGCAGCCCGGACGGGGGCGAGGGGAACACTGAAGCTTTCTTT
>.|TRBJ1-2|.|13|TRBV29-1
CSVVDSPVGGYTF
TGCAGCGTTGTGGACAGTCCCGTCGGAGGCTACACCTTC
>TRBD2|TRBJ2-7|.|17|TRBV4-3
CASSQDHGTSGSKEQYF
TGCGCCAGCAGCCAAGATCATGGGACTAGCGGGAGTAAAGAGCAGTACTTC
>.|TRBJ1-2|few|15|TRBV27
CASSLSEGSTYGYTF
TGTGCCAGCAGTTTATCAGAGGGGTCGACCTATGGCTACACCTTC
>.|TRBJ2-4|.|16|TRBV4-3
CASSQVLETSKNIQYF
TGCGCCAGCAGCCAAGTGTTAGAGACTAGCAAAAACATTCAGTACTTC
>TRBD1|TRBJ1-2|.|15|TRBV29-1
CSVERSGTAEYGYTF
TGCAGCGTTGAGCGAAGCGGGACAGCCGAATATGGCTACACCTTC
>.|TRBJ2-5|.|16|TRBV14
CASSLRSGLAEPTQYF
TGTGCCAGCAGCCTTCGTTCGGGGCTAGCTGAACCGACCCAGTACTTC
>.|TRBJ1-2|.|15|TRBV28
CASSFGGEAPGGYTF
TGTGCCAGCAGTTTCGGAGGGGAGGCCCCTGGTGGCTACACCTTC
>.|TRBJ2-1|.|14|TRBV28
CASSFQGSYNEQFF
TGTGCCAGCAGTTTCCAAGGCTCCTACAATGAGCAGTTCTTC
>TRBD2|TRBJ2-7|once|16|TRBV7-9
CASSLARGGRGDEQYF
TGTGCCAGCAGCTTAGCGCGCGGGGGGCGTGGGGACGAGCAGTACTTC
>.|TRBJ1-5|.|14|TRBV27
CASSLVSSNQPQHF
TGTGCCAGCAGTTTGGTCAGTAGCAATCAGCCCCAGCATTTT
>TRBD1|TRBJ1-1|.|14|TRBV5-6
CASSFDRVNTEAFF
TGTGCCAGCAGCTTTGACAGGGTGAACACTGAAGCTTTCTTT
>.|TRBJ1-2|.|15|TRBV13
CASSLGGLRSEGYTF
TGTGCCAGCAGCTTAGGGGGACTCAGGTCTGAAGGCTACACCTTC
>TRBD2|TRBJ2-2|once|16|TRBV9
CASSPRLAPHTGELFF
TGTGCCAGCAGCCCGAGACTAGCGCCGCACACCGGGGAGCTGTTTTTT
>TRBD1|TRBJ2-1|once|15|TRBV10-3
CAISPGQGASNEQFF
TGTGCCATCAGCCCGGGACAGGGGGCTTCCAATGAGCAGTTCTTC
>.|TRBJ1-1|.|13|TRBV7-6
CASSQGLYGEAFF
TGTGCCAGCAGCCAAGGACTCTACGGTGAAGCTTTCTTT
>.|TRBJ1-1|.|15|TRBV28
CASSFRGFMNTEAFF
TGTGCCAGCAGTTTTCGGGGCTTCATGAACACTGAAGCTTTCTTT
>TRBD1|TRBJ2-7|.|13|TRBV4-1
CASSQTGGYEQYF
TGCGCCAGCAGCCAGACAGGGGGCTACGAGCAGTACTTC
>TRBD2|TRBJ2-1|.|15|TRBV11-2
CASSPSGSGGYEQFF
TGTGCCAGCAGCCCCTCGGGGAGCGGGGGCTATGAGCAGTTCTTC
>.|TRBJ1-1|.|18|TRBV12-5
CASGLVVVYGGWDTEAFF
TGTGCTAGTGGTTTGGTTGTCGTTTACGGGGGCTGGGACACTGAAGCTTTCTTT
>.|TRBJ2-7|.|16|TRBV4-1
CASSQGSSGEGYEQYF
TGCGCCAGCAGCCAAGGTTCGAGCGGAGAGGGCTACGAGCAGTACTTC
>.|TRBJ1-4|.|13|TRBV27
CASSLVLNEKLFF
TGTGCCAGCAGTCTGGTCCTTAATGAAAAACTGTTTTTT
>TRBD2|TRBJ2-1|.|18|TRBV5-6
CASSLGPTSGPIYNEQFF
TGTGCCAGCAGCTTGGGCCCCACTAGCGGACCGATATACAATGAGCAGTTCTTC